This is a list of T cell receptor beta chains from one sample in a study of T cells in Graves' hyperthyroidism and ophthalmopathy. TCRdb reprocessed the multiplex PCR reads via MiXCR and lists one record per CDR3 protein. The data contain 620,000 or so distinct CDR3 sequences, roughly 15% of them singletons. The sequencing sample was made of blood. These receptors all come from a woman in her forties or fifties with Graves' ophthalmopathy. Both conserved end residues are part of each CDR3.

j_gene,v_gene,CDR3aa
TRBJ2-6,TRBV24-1,CATSDGQGGWRGANVLTF
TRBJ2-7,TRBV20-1,CSAQTNYEQYF
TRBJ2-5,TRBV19,CASSIPSGRSQETQYF
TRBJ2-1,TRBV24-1,CATSDWRALYNEQFF
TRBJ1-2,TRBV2,CASSDLGTGRGYGYTF
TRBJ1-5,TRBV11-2,CASSPLFVGCCQPQHF
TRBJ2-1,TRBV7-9,CASSKRNEQFF
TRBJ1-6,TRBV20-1,CSARGGGGSPLHF
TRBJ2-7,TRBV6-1,CASSRTSLYEQYF
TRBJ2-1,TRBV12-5,CASGLVLAGTYNEQFF
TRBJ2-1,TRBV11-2,CASSLGGQGRQFF
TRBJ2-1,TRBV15,CATSRDVSRGSYNEQFF
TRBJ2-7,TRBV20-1,CSARDPDRGLYEQYF
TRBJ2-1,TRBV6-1,CASKGGLAGDSYNEQFF
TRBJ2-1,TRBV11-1,CASSWGSLGRDKEFF
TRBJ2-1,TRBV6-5,CASSSASGRSVLSYNEQFF
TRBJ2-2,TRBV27,CASNRGLTGELFF
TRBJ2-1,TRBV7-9,CASSLVVGLEANEQFF
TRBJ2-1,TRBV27,CASSFSGRAGNEQFF
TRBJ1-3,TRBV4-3,CASSQDRGGGNTIYF
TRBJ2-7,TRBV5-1,CASSTAGGGNEQYF
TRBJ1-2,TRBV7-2,CASSPGQDYGYTF
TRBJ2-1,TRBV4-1,CASSQELAGGLSYNEQFF
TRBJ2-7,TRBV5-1,CASRMWGDRNEQYF
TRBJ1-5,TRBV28,CASSLQNSNQPQHF
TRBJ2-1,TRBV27,CASSLTGVYNEQFF
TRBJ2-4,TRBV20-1,CSAFDRGDKNIQYF
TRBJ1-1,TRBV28,CASTRGRRVLHTEAFF
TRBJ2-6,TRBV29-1,CSVEEAGRRGSGANVLTF
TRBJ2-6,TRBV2,CASRGFYGANVLTF
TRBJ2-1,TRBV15,CATSRGLINEQFF
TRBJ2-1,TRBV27,CASSSTDRSYYNEQFF
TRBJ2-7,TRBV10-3,CAISESILDEQYF